Below are 16 T cell receptor beta chains sequenced from a single sample in a study of blood T cell repertoires in COVID-19. The table came from immunoSEQ multiplex PCR; TCRdb's copy has only in-frame clones and leaves some out. This table has about 260,000 clones, 90% appearing once. Source material: peripheral blood. Every receptor here comes from a woman aged 40-49 years with acute or convalescent COVID-19.

The chain employs TRBV3-1 (or the pseudogene TRBV3-2) and TRBJ1-4, with 8 bases matching TRBD1. The J segment lost 6 bases and the V segment lost 4 bases, leaving 7 bases of the junction unmatched. The CDR3 consists of 15 residues. The germline V gene encodes CDR1 LGHDT and CDR2 YNNKEL (reference sequence). The CDR3 DNA follows: TGTGCCAGCAGCCTCCAGGGGGCGCGGGATGAAAAACTGTTTTTT. Its translation: CASSLQGARDEKLFF.

The J gene is TRBJ2-3, the V gene TRBV15; 11 nucleotides agree with TRBD2. Germline V gene data show CDR1 as LNHNV and CDR2 as YYDKDF (reference sequence). The CDR3 covers 15 residues. V gave up 6 bases and J gave up 5 bases; unmatched junction bases: 7. The CDR3 DNA is TGTGCCACCAGGGGGGGGCTAGCGGGGGGAGATACGCAGTATTTT. Translating gives CATRGGLAGGDTQYF.

The J gene is TRBJ2-1, the V gene TRBV9, with 11 bases that match TRBD2. Germline CDR1 SGDLS, CDR2 YYNGEE. The CDR3 sequence is 14 residues long. Trimming removed 4 bases from V and 5 bases from J; junction bases left unmatched: 2. CDR3 in DNA: TGTGCCAGCAGCAAGGGACTAGCGGACAATGAGCAGTTCTTC. It translates to CASSKGLADNEQFF.

The chain combines TRBV19 with TRBJ2-7, with a weak D call TRBD2 (5 bases). Germline V gene data show CDR1 as LNHDA and CDR2 as SQIVND (reference sequence). The V end was cut by 2 bases, the J end by 3 bases, with 8 bases between. The CDR3 extends over 13 amino acids. DNA of the CDR3: TGTGCCAGTAGTATATGGGGAGTCTACGAGCAGTACGTC. This codes for CASSIWGVYEQYV.

V and J are TRBV9 and TRBJ1-6; TRBD1 might be the D (6 bases). The CDR3 has 15 residues. The ends were cut back, 3 bases at V and 5 bases at J, with 12 bases in the middle. Per the germline V gene, CDR1 is SGDLS and CDR2 is YYNGEE. CDR3 sequence: CASSADRPDNSPLHF. The DNA for the CDR3 is TGTGCCAGCAGCGCAGACAGGCCAGATAATTCACCCCTCCACTTT.

The chain is built from TRBV19 and TRBJ1-2; D is possibly TRBD1 (5 bases). There are 13 residues in the CDR3. Trimming shortened V by 7 bases and J by 4 bases, and 13 bases separated the two germline ends. The germline gives CDR1 LNHDA, CDR2 SQIVND (reference sequence). The CDR3 sequence: CASTSQVLYGYTF. Written as DNA, the CDR3 is TGTGCCAGTACGTCACAGGTCCTCTATGGCTACACCTTC.

J is TRBJ1-1 and V is TRBV12-3 or TRBV12-4, with TRBD1 matching 7 bases. The ends lost 5 bases at V and 6 bases at J; junction bases unmatched: 6. The CDR3 has 13 amino acids. The CDR3 region has the DNA TGTGCCAGCAGTGTGACAGGGTCTTCTGAAGCTTTCTTT. Its protein product is CASSVTGSSEAFF.

This clone appeared a single time. The rearrangement uses TRBV7-6 and TRBJ2-1; 7 positions match TRBD2. The J segment lost 2 bases and the V segment lost 0 bases, leaving 1 base of the junction unmatched. CDR1 is SGHVS, CDR2 FNYEAQ, per germline. This CDR3 has 15 residues. This CDR3 is CASSLAGGAYNEQFF. DNA of the CDR3: TGTGCCAGCAGCTTAGCGGGGGGGGCCTACAATGAGCAGTTCTTC. Full variable domain (remainder filled in from reference TRBV7-6 and TRBJ2-1): GAGVSQSPRYKVTKRGQDVALRCDPISGHVSLYWYRQALGQGPEFLTYFNYEAQQDKSGLPNDRFSAERPEGSISTLTIQRTEQRDSAMYRCASSLAGGAYNEQFFGPGTRLTVL.

The chain recombines TRBV7-9 with TRBJ2-5; TRBD2 agrees at 7 bases. Losses at the gene ends were 0 bases for V and 0 bases for J; bases not matched to a gene: 7. Germline values: CDR1 SEHNR, CDR2 FQNEAQ (reference sequence). The CDR3 loop spans 17 amino acids. The CDR3, as DNA: TGTGCCAGCAGCTTAGCTCGGTCCAGCGGGGACCAAGAGACCCAGTACTTC. This sequence encodes CASSLARSSGDQETQYF.

Of note for this clone: The same CDR3 can be traced to other DNA sequences in this sample. This chain joins TRBV28 and TRBJ1-2; TRBD1 aligns across 10 bases. The ends lost 6 bases at V and 3 bases at J; junction bases unmatched: 4. This CDR3 has 14 amino acids. The germline CDR1 and CDR2 sequences are MDHEN and SYDVKM. The CDR3 sequence is CASSRTGGDYGYTF. For the CDR3, the DNA is TGTGCCAGCAGCCGGACAGGGGGTGACTATGGCTACACCTTC.

This chain joins TRBV4-1 and TRBJ2-5; maybe TRBD2 (5 bases). The V end was cut by 4 bases, the J end by 1 base, with 13 bases between. Per germline, CDR1 MGHRA and CDR2 YSYEKL. The length of the CDR3 is 15 residues. The CDR3 loop reads CASSRPGRAQETQYF. CDR3 nucleotide sequence: TGCGCCAGCAGCCGCCCTGGGCGGGCCCAAGAGACCCAGTACTTC.

The gene calls are TRBV23-1 and TRBJ1-6, with a possible D match to TRBD1 (6 bases). TRBV23-1 is annotated as an ORF whose role is uncertain. V lost 1 base, J lost 7 bases, and 17 bases lay in between. The length of the CDR3 is 17 residues. The CDR3 DNA reads TGCGCCAGCAGTCAATGTGAGGGGGGGATCAAAAATTCACCCCTCCACTTT. It specifies CASSQCEGGIKNSPLHF.

The chain combines TRBV29-1 with TRBJ1-2, with D perhaps TRBD1 (6 bases). Looked up from germline, CDR1 is SQVTM and CDR2 is ANQGSEA. The CDR3 spans 13 residues. V was cut by 3 bases and J by 4 bases, with 12 bases left in between. The CDR3 DNA follows: TGCAGCGTTGACCCGCAGGGGCTCTATGGCTACACCTTC. Translation gives CSVDPQGLYGYTF.

This CDR3 reads CAISATDRASGNTIYF. The CDR3 bases are TGTGCCATCAGTGCGACAGATAGGGCCTCTGGAAACACCATATATTTT. The chain links TRBV10-3 to TRBJ1-3; D is possibly TRBD1 (5 bases). V was trimmed by 4 bases and J by 0 bases, leaving 13 bases between them. CDR1 and CDR2 from the germline V gene are ENHRY and SYGVKD. The CDR3 contains 16 residues.

The J gene is TRBJ1-2, the V gene TRBV14; TRBD1 agrees at 7 bases. Germline assignment: CDR1 SGHDN and CDR2 FVKESK. V lost 4 bases to trimming and J lost 7 bases; unmatched junction nucleotides: 15. This CDR3 has 16 amino acids. The CDR3 nucleotides read TGTGCCAGCAGCCTTTCCCAATTACAGGGGAGGAGTGGCTACACCTTC. This translates into CASSLSQLQGRSGYTF.

This clone was detected only once. The chain carries TRBV10-3 and TRBJ1-2, with 7 bases that match TRBD1. This CDR3 contains 13 residues. Germline trimming cut 6 bases from V and 4 bases from J; bases unmatched to any gene: 5. Per germline, CDR1 ENHRY and CDR2 SYGVKD. The CDR3, as DNA: TGTGCCATCAGAGACGGGACAGTCTATGGCTACACCTTC. Translating it yields CAIRDGTVYGYTF.